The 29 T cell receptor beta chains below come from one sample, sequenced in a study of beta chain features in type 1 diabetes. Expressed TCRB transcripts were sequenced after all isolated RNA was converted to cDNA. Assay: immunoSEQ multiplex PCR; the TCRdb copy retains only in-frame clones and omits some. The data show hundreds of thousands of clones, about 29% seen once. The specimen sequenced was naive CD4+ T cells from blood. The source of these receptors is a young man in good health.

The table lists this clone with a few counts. The CDR3 loop reads CAISEREQETQYF. CDR3 in DNA: TGTGCCATCAGTGAGCGGGAGCAAGAGACCCAGTACTTC. This chain links TRBV10-3 with TRBJ2-5, with D perhaps matching TRBD2 (6 bases). CDR3 length: 13 amino acids. Trimming removed 2 bases at V and 2 bases at J, with 6 bases between. Germline V gene sequence: CDR1 ENHRY, CDR2 SYGVKD.

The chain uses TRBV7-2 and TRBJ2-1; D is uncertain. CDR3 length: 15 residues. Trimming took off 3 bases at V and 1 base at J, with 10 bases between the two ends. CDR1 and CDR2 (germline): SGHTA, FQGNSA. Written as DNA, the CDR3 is TGTGCCAGCAGCTTTCTCCGACTTTCCTACAATGAGCAGTTCTTC. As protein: CASSFLRLSYNEQFF.

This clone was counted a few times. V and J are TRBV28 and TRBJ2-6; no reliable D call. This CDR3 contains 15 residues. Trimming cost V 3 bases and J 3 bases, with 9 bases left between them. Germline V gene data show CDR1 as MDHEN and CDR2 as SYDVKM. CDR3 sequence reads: CASSFTEFGANVLTF. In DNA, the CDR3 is TGTGCCAGCAGTTTTACCGAGTTTGGGGCCAACGTCCTGACTTTC. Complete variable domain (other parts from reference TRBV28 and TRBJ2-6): DVKVTQSSRYLVKRTGEKVFLECVQDMDHENMFWYRQDPGLGLRLIYFSYDVKMKEKGDIPEGYSVSREKKERFSLILESASTNQTSMYLCASSFTEFGANVLTFGAGSRLTVL.

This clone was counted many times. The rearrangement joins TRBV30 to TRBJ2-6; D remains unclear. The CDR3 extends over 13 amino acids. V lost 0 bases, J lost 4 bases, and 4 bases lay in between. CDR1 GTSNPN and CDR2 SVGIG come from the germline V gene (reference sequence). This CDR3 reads CAWSVQGANVLTF. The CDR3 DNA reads TGTGCCTGGAGTGTACAAGGGGCCAACGTCCTGACTTTC.

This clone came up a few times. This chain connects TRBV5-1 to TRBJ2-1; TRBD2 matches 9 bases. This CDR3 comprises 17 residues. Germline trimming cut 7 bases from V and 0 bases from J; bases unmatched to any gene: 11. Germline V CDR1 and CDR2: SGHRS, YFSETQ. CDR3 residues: CASGPRAGGSSYNEQFF. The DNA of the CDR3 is TGCGCCAGCGGACCTCGCGCGGGAGGGAGCTCCTACAATGAGCAGTTCTTC.

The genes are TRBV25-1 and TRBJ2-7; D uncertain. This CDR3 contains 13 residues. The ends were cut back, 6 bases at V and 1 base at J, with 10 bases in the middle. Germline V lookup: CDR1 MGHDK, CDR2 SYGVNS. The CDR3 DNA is TGTGCCAGCAGGGATGACTGGTCCTACGAGCAGTACTTC. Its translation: CASRDDWSYEQYF.

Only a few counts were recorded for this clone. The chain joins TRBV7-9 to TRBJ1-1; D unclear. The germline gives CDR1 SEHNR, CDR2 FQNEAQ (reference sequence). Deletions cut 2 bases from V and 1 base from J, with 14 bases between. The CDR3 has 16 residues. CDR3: CASSLPRPLKNTEAFF. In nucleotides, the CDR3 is TGTGCCAGCAGCTTACCCCGGCCTCTTAAGAACACTGAAGCTTTCTTT.

The CDR3 coding sequence is TGTGCCAGCTCACGGACAGGGGAAGAGACCCAGTACTTC. This sequence encodes CASSRTGEETQYF. The gene calls are TRBV18 and TRBJ2-5, with 9 positions matching TRBD1. Germline-derived CDR1 and CDR2 are KGHSH and LQKENI. The J segment lost 3 bases and the V segment lost 4 bases, leaving 0 bases of the junction unmatched. CDR3 length equals 13 residues.

The CDR3 region has the DNA TGTGCCAGCAGTACGACTGGAGAGCAGTACTTC. Translation: CASSTTGEQYF. The chain combines TRBV6-5 with TRBJ2-7; D ambiguous. The germline V gene has CDR1 MNHEY and CDR2 SVGAGI. The CDR3 spans 11 residues. Between the trimmed V and J ends, which lost 5 bases and 7 bases, there was a span of 9 bases.

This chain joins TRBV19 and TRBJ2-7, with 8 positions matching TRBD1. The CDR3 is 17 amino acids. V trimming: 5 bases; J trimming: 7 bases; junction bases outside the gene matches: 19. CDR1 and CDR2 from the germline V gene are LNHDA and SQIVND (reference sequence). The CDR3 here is CASSSLARDRRSWEQYF. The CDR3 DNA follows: TGTGCCAGTAGTTCACTCGCCCGGGACAGGAGGTCTTGGGAGCAGTACTTC.

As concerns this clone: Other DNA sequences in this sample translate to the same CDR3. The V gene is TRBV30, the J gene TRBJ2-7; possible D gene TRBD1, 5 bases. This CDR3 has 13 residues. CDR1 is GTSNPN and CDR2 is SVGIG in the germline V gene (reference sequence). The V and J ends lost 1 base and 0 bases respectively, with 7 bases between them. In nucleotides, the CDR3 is TGTGCCTGGAGTGGGGGCCGCTCCTACGAGCAGTACTTC. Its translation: CAWSGGRSYEQYF. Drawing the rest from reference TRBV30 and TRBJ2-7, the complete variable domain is SQTIHQWPATLVQPVGSPLSLECTVEGTSNPNLYWYRQAAGRGLQLLFYSVGIGQISSEVPQNLSASRPQDRQFILSSKKLLLSDSGFYLCAWSGGRSYEQYFGPGTRLTVT.

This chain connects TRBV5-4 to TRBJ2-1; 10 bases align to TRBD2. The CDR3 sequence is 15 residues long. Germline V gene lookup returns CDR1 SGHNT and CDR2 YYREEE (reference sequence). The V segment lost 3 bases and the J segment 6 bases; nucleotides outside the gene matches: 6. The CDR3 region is CASSSGLAESNEQFF. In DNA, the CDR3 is TGTGCCAGCAGCTCCGGACTAGCGGAGTCCAATGAGCAGTTCTTC.

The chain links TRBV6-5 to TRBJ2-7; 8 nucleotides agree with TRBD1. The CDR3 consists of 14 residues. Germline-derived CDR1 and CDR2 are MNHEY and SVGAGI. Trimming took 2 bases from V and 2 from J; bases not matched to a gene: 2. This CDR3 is CASSYMGQAYEQYF. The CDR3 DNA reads TGTGCCAGCAGTTACATGGGACAGGCCTACGAGCAGTACTTC.

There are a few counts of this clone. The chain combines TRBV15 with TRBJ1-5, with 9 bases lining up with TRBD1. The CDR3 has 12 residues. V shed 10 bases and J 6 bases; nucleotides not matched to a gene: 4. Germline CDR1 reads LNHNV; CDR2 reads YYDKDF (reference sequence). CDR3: CARTGAPQPQHF. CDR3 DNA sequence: TGTGCCAGGACAGGGGCCCCTCAGCCCCAGCATTTT. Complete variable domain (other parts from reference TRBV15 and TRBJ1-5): DAMVIQNPRYQVTQFGKPVTLSCSQTLNHNVMYWYQQKSSQAPKLLFHYYDKDFNNEADTPDNFQSRRPNTSFCFLDIRSPGLGDTAMYLCARTGAPQPQHFGDGTRLSIL.

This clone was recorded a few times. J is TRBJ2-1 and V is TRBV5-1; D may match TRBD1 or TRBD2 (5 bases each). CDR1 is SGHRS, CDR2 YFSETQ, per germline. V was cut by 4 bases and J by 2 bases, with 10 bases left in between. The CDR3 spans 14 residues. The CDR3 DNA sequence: TGCGCCAGCAGCCCCGGGGCGGCCTACAATGAGCAGTTCTTC. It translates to CASSPGAAYNEQFF.

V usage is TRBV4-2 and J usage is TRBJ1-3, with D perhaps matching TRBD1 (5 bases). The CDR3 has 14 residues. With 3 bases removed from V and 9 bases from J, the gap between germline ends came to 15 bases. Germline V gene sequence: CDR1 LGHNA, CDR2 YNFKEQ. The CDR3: CASSQPLGGTTIYF. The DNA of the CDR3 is TGTGCCAGCAGCCAGCCCCTGGGAGGGACCACCATATATTTT.

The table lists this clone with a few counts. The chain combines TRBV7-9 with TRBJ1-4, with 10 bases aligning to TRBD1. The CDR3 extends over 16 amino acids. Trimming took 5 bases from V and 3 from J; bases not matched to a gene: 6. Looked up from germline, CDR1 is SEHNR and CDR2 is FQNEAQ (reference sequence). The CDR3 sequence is CASSDRQGAANEKLFF. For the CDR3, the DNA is TGTGCCAGCAGCGACAGACAGGGGGCGGCTAATGAAAAACTGTTTTTT.

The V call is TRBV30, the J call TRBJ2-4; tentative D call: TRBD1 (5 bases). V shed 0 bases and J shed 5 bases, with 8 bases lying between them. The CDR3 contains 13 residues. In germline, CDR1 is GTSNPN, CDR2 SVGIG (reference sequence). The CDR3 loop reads CAWSVGRENIQYF. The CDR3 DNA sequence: TGTGCCTGGAGTGTGGGCAGGGAAAACATTCAGTACTTC.

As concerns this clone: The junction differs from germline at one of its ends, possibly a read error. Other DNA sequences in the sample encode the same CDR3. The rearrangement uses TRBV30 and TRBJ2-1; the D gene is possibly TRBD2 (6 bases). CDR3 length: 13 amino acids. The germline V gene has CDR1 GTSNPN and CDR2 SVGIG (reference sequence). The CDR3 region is CAWSRGTYNEQFF. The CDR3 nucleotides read TGTGCCTGGAGTCGCGGGACCTACAACGAGCAGTTCTTC. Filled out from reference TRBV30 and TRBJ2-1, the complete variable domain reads SQTIHQWPATLVQPVGSPLSLECTVEGTSNPNLYWYRQAAGRGLQLLFYSVGIGQISSEVPQNLSASRPQDRQFILSSKKLLLSDSGFYLCAWSRGTYNEQFFGPGTRLTVL.

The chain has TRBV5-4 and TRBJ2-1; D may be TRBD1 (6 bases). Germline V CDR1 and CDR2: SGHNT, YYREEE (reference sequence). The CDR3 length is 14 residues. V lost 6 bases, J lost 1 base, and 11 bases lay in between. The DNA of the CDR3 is TGTGCCAGCACCCCGGGACAATCCTACAATGAGCAGTTCTTC. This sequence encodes CASTPGQSYNEQFF.

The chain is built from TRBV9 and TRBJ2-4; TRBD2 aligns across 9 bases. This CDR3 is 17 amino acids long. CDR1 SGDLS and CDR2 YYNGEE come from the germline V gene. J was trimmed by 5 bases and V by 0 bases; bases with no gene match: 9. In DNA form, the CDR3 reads TGTGCCAGCAGCGTAGGAGGTAGCGGGAGTCCCGAAAACATTCAGTACTTC. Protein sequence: CASSVGGSGSPENIQYF.

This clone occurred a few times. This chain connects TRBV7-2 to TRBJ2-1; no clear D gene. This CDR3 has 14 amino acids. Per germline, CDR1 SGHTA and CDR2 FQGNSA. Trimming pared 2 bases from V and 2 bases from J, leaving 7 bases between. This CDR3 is CASSLTGTYNEQFF. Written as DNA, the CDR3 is TGTGCCAGCAGCTTAACGGGTACCTACAATGAGCAGTTCTTC.

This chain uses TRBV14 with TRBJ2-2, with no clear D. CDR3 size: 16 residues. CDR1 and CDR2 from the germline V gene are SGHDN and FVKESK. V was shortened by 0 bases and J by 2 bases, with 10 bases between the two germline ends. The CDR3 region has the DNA TGTGCCAGCAGCCAAGAAGCGATTCTTAACACCGGGGAGCTGTTTTTT. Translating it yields CASSQEAILNTGELFF.

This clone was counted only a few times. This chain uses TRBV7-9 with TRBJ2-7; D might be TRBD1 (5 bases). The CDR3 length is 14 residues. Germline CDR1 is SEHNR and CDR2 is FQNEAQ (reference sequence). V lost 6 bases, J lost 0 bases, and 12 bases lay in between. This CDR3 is CASSRLQGSYEQYF. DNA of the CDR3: TGTGCCAGCAGTAGGCTCCAGGGCTCCTACGAGCAGTACTTC.

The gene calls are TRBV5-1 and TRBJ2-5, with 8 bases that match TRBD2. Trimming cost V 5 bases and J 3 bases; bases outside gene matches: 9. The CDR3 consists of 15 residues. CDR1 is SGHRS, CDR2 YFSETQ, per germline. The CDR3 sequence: CASSRIAGQKETQYF. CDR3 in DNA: TGCGCCAGCAGTAGGATAGCGGGACAAAAAGAGACCCAGTACTTC.

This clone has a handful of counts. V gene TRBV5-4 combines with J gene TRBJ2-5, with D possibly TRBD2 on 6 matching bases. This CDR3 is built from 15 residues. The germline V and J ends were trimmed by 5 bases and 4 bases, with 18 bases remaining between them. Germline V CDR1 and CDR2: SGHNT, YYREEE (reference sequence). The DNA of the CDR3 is TGTGCCAGCAGGCCCGGGACTCCTGGGAGAGAGACCCAGTACTTC. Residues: CASRPGTPGRETQYF.

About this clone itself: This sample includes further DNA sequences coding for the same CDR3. CDR3 amino acids: CASSLGLAGETQYF. CDR3 nucleotide sequence: TGCGCCAGCAGCTTGGGGCTAGCGGGAGAGACCCAGTACTTC. The rearrangement joins TRBV5-1 to TRBJ2-5; 8 positions agree with TRBD2. The length of the CDR3 is 14 residues. The V gene's germline CDR1 is SGHRS and CDR2 YFSETQ. Germline trimming cut 0 bases from V and 4 bases from J; bases unmatched to any gene: 2.

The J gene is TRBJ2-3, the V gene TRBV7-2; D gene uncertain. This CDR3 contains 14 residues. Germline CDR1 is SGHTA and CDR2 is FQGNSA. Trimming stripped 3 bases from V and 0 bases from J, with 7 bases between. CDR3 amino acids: CASSLSRSTDTQYF. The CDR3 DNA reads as TGTGCCAGCAGCTTGAGCAGAAGCACAGATACGCAGTATTTT.

In DNA, the CDR3 is TGTGCCTGGAGAAAATCAGGGTTCGTCAACGAGCAGTACTTC. It encodes CAWRKSGFVNEQYF. This rearrangement joins TRBV30 to TRBJ2-7; tentatively, D is TRBD1 (5 bases). There are 14 residues in the CDR3. The germline gives CDR1 GTSNPN, CDR2 SVGIG (reference sequence). The germline V and J ends were trimmed by 3 bases and 5 bases, with 17 bases remaining between them.